This T cell receptor (beta chain) originates from a study of identical twins (dated by TCRdb to the mid-2010s). At the level of the whole study: TCR alpha and beta repertoires from monozygotic twins, unrelated adults of various ages and cord blood were deep-sequenced to test whether fetal clonotypes persist. To rule out contamination, replicate twin experiments were performed at different times with different library preparation protocols. General findings and caveats noted by the study authors: Because the same donors could not be followed over many years, the conclusions depended on cross-sectional statistical analysis. Abundant cord blood beta clonotypes had fewer insertions, young adult naive repertoires showed a similar but weaker trend, and memory repertoires showed no such trend. In monozygotic twins, out-of-frame TCR alpha sharing was systematically underestimated by recombination models, although the models agreed with sharing between unrelated individuals. The excess sharing between twins in beta out-of-frame sequences was weaker because fewer shared sequences reduced the signal-to-noise ratio. Compared with coincidental sharing between unrelated individuals, an excess of low generation-probability sequences was observed among out-of-frame TCR alpha sequences shared between twins. Invariant T cells such as MAIT and iNKT could partly confound zero-insertion analyses, though diverse VJ usage argued against this for most clonotypes.

Libraries came from 5' RACE. Data came from an Illumina HiSeq 2000. Template switching added a universal primer binding site, and the final cDNA carried a unique molecular identifier that allowed TCR cDNA molecules to be counted accurately. Specific primers in the conserved constant-segment region were used to synthesize first-strand cDNA for TCR alpha and beta chains. Each cDNA library was double barcoded, with a SMART-Mk sample barcode plus Illumina barcodes, to control for contamination. TruSeq adapter sequences, together with Illumina sample barcodes, were added in two successive PCR steps. The TCR alpha and beta cDNA libraries were sequenced on the Illumina HiSeq platform using custom primers. Under the source paper's analysis protocol: Unique molecular identifiers were extracted from raw reads with MiGEC, and CDR3 positions were determined with MiXCR. Recombination models were inferred per individual with the repgenHMM and IGoR tools using an EM algorithm. The tcR package in R was used for shared clonotype analysis, with sharing normalized by the product of cloneset sizes. To study raw recombination free of thymic and clonal selection effects, out-of-frame nonproductive sequences were analyzed. TCRdb handled the public reads itself, with Q25 trimming in fastp and clone calling in MiXCR, and kept productive beta chains. A single entry per CDR3 protein holds the most common genes and DNA from its merged rows. TCRdb, not the authors, supplied the V and J calls. The sample table records about 220,000 distinct CDR3 sequences; 6% to 8% of these occur just once. The ten largest clones add up to under 6.5% of the sample.

This clonotype was seen ten or more times. Its antigen target is currently unknown. The record has no base qualities; no much larger clone is one base away. Every donor in the study was a healthy Caucasian. The twin cohort comprised three pairs of female monozygotic twins, all aged roughly 18 to 29 years. Positive isolation kits from Invitrogen were used to isolate the CD4+ and CD8+ T cell populations. The germline V and J ends show losses of 3 bases and 8 bases respectively, and no gene match explains 16 bases of the junction. The germline V gene (reference sequence) yields SGHKS for CDR1 and YYEKEE for CDR2. The CDR3 goes from the cysteine to the phenylalanine over 17 residues. Only the CDR3 DNA stays, 51 bases, in frame from base 1. The same data also went into a second study, on yellow fever vaccine responses in identical twins. As that second paper reports: The T cell response to vaccination in identical twins was reported by the authors to appear partly convergent and partly personalized. Focusing on identical twins, the study followed the T cell clones that responded to the vaccine, and did so with precision.

This chain is built from TRBV5-5 and TRBJ2-1, with 8 bases matching TRBD2. Sequenced sample: CD8+ T cells sorted from blood. The receptor's source is a woman aged 18-29 years in good health. The CDR3 reads as follows: CASSSGVAGRPLDEQFF. The nucleotide sequence is given as TGTGCCAGCAGCTCCGGGGTAGCGGGGCGCCCTCTCGATGAGCAGTTCTTC.